Presented here are 4 T cell receptor beta chains from one specimen sequenced in a study of T cell responses to AZD1222 COVID-19 vaccine. Only in-frame clones appear in the TCRdb table, and some are missing; sequencing was by immunoSEQ multiplex PCR. The table lists about 150,000 clones, more than 80% of them singletons. The sequencing here drew on peripheral blood, taken 28 days after the second AZD1222 dose. These receptors all come from an adult who received the AZD1222 COVID-19 vaccine.

About this clone: Sequence at one end of the junction differs from germline and may be a read error. J is TRBJ2-7 and V is TRBV19; D could derive from TRBD1 or TRBD2 (5 bases each). The CDR3 extends over 13 amino acids. Germline V gene sequence: CDR1 LNHDA, CDR2 SQIVND (reference sequence). The CDR3 spells CASSLGPSSEQYF. The CDR3 nucleotides read TGTGCCAGTAGTCTGGGACCCTCCTCCGAGCAGTACTTC.

The chain is built from TRBV5-8 and TRBJ2-3; the D is unclear. This CDR3 contains 14 residues. CDR1 is SGHTS and CDR2 is YDEGEE in the germline V gene. V lost 2 bases and J lost 1, with 8 bases in between. The CDR3 region is CASSFRWGTDTQYF. The CDR3 DNA reads as TGTGCCAGCAGCTTTCGTTGGGGCACAGATACGCAGTATTTT.

This sequence joins TRBV14 and TRBJ1-4, with 8 bases that match TRBD1. The CDR3 extends over 15 amino acids. J gave up 2 bases and V 4 bases, and 3 bases lay outside the gene matches. Looked up from germline, CDR1 is SGHDN and CDR2 is FVKESK. DNA for the CDR3: TGTGCCAGCAGCCCCCGACAGGGGACTAATGAAAAACTGTTTTTT. Residues: CASSPRQGTNEKLFF.

This clone has only one observation. The V call is TRBV29-1, the J call TRBJ2-1, with D maybe TRBD2 (5 bases). CDR1 is SQVTM and CDR2 is ANQGSEA in the germline V gene. V lost 4 bases, J lost 2 bases, and 12 bases lay in between. The CDR3 totals 14 residues. CDR3 region: CSVAKGETYNEQFF. The CDR3 DNA follows: TGCAGCGTTGCTAAGGGAGAGACCTACAATGAGCAGTTCTTC.